Listed below are T cell receptor beta chains from one sample, sequenced in a study of T cell changes during pregnancy in multiple sclerosis. Clones were read by immunoSEQ multiplex PCR, and TCRdb kept only the in-frame ones, dropping some. The sample has about 44,000 clones; just under 95% are singletons. Sequencing used CD4+ T cells from peripheral blood mononuclear cells, obtained in the third trimester of pregnancy. These receptors were taken from a female donor with multiple sclerosis, enrolled in a pregnancy study. Both conserved end residues are part of each CDR3. The D gene is left open where the match is weak. A row's size may be missing; if present it is once, few, many or a size class.

>TRBV7-9|TRBD2|-|TRBJ2-7
TGTGCCAGCAGCCGGACTAGCGGGAGAGGGGTCTCCTACGAGCAGTACTTC
CASSRTSGRGVSYEQYF
>TRBV5-1|-|once|TRBJ1-2
TGCGCCAGCAGCTTGGTCGGGGATAACTATGGCTACACCTTC
CASSLVGDNYGYTF
>TRBV4-3|TRBD2|-|TRBJ2-3
TGCGCCAGCAGCCAACTTAGCGGGTTCACAGATACGCAGTATTTT
CASSQLSGFTDTQYF
>TRBV11-2|-|-|TRBJ2-1
TGTGCCAGCAGGACAACTAGTTTCAATGAGCAGTTCTTC
CASRTTSFNEQFF
>TRBV18|TRBD1|-|TRBJ1-3
TGTGCCAGCTCACTGACAGGGAATGGAAACACCATATATTTT
CASSLTGNGNTIYF
>TRBV19|-|few|TRBJ1-2
TGTGCCAGTACCCGGGACTCTCTTATAGGCTACACCTTC
CASTRDSLIGYTF
>TRBV7-9|TRBD2|-|TRBJ2-1
TGTGCCAGCAGCCAGCAGACTAGCGGGAGAGTTGGCTACAATGAGCAGTTCTTC
CASSQQTSGRVGYNEQFF
>TRBV7-8|-|-|TRBJ1-1
TGTGCCAGCAGCTTCCGGGACACACTCTGGGGCACTGAAGCTTTCTTT
CASSFRDTLWGTEAFF
>TRBV19|TRBD1|-|TRBJ1-5
TGTGCCAGTAGCCCATCCCCACAGGGGGGGAAGAGGGGCAATCAGCCCCAGCATTTT
CASSPSPQGGKRGNQPQHF
>TRBV19|-|-|TRBJ2-3
TGTGCCAGTAGGAGCCCCCCAGATACGCAGTATTTT
CASRSPPDTQYF
>TRBV19|TRBD2|-|TRBJ2-2
TGTGCCAGTATCCTTTCGGGGAGGGCGCCGAACACCGGGGAGCTGTTTTTT
CASILSGRAPNTGELFF
>TRBV7-3|-|-|TRBJ1-1
TGTGCCAGCAGCTTACAGTCCTACACTGAAGCTTTCTTT
CASSLQSYTEAFF
>TRBV5-1|TRBD1|once|TRBJ1-2
TGCGCCAGCAGCCCGGGGGGACAGGCAAACTATGGCTACACCTTC
CASSPGGQANYGYTF
>TRBV5-1|-|-|TRBJ1-2
TGCGCCAGCAGTCCGGCGGGTAAAGAGGTCTATGGCTACACCTTC
CASSPAGKEVYGYTF
>TRBV2|-|-|TRBJ2-7
TGTGCCAGCAGAGAGGGTCTCGAGCAGTACTTC
CASREGLEQYF
>TRBV28|TRBD2|-|TRBJ2-1
TGTGCCAGCAGTCCTATTGCTAGCGGTTACAATGAGCAGTTCTTC
CASSPIASGYNEQFF
>TRBV19|TRBD1|-|TRBJ2-3
TGTGCCAGTAGGGGGGACAGGGGGCTCGGTTCGGATACGCAGTATTTT
CASRGDRGLGSDTQYF
>TRBV7-2|-|-|TRBJ1-2
TGTGCCAGCAGCTTAGGGCGCCTGATAGGCGGCTATGGCTACACCTTC
CASSLGRLIGGYGYTF
>TRBV7-3|TRBD2|once|TRBJ2-1
TGTGCCAGCAGCTCCAACCCGGCGACTAGCGGGTACAATGAGCAGTTCTTC
CASSSNPATSGYNEQFF
>TRBV11-3|TRBD1|-|TRBJ2-3
TGTGCCAGCAGCTTAGGAGGACAGGGCACAGATACGCAGTATTTT
CASSLGGQGTDTQYF
>TRBV30|-|few|TRBJ1-1
TGTGCCTGGAGTGCCTCGGTAGCGACTAATGAAGCTTTCTTT
CAWSASVATNEAFF
>TRBV7-9|TRBD2|-|TRBJ2-7
TGTGCCAGCAGCTTAGGGGGAACTAGCGGGATGTCCTACGAGCAGTACTTC
CASSLGGTSGMSYEQYF
>TRBV10-3|-|-|TRBJ2-7
TGTGCCATCAGTCGTACAGGCGGGGTCCAGGAGCAGTACTTC
CAISRTGGVQEQYF
>TRBV19|-|-|TRBJ1-1
TGTGCCAGTAGTATCTACGGGACACCAATGAACACTGAAGCTTTCTTT
CASSIYGTPMNTEAFF
>TRBV11-2|-|once|TRBJ2-3
TGTGCCAGCAGCTTCCTAGCGCCAACGACAGATACGCAGTATTTT
CASSFLAPTTDTQYF
>TRBV5-8|TRBD1|-|TRBJ2-5
TGTGCCAGCAGCTTGGAGGGGCTCGGCAGGGGGCAGGAGACCCAGTACTTC
CASSLEGLGRGQETQYF
>TRBV5-5|TRBD1|-|TRBJ1-1
TGTGCCAGCAGCCCCGGGACAGCCACTGAAGCTTTCTTT
CASSPGTATEAFF
>TRBV11-3|-|-|TRBJ2-7
TGTGCCAGCAGCTTAGTATTAGGTGTTGCGAGGTTAAACGCCTACGAGCAGTACTTC
CASSLVLGVARLNAYEQYF
>TRBV4-2|-|few|TRBJ2-1
TGTGCCAGCAGCCAAGATAGGGGGAGAGGGTACAATGAGCAGTTCTTC
CASSQDRGRGYNEQFF
>TRBV7-3|TRBD1|once|TRBJ2-3
TGTGCCAGCAGCTCCGACAGGGCGGCGCAGTATTTT
CASSSDRAAQYF
>TRBV12-5|TRBD2|-|TRBJ2-5
TGTGCTAGTGGTTTGGTTCCCGGGACTAGCGGGAGGGCCAGTCCAGAGACCCAGTACTTC
CASGLVPGTSGRASPETQYF
>TRBV6-1|TRBD1|few|TRBJ1-1
TGTGCCAGCACCAGGGACAGGGCTTACACTGAAGCTTTCTTT
CASTRDRAYTEAFF
>TRBV13|-|-|TRBJ2-7
TGTGCCAGCAGCCAGTCACAGGGCTCCTACGAGCAGTACTTC
CASSQSQGSYEQYF
>TRBV7-2|-|-|TRBJ1-2
TGTGCCAGCAGCTTAGTAGGAGCTAACTATGGCTACACCTTC
CASSLVGANYGYTF
>TRBV6-5|TRBD2|-|TRBJ2-7
TGTGCCAGCAGTTCCGGGACTATAACCGAGCAGTACTTC
CASSSGTITEQYF
>TRBV19|TRBD1|-|TRBJ2-5
TGTGCCAGTAGTATAGCGGGACAGGGAGAGACCCAGTACTTC
CASSIAGQGETQYF
>TRBV7-2|TRBD2|-|TRBJ2-7
TGTGCCAGCAGCCCTCCGGGACTAGGGCGCTACGAGCAGTACTTC
CASSPPGLGRYEQYF
>TRBV28|-|-|TRBJ2-5
TGTGCCAGCAGTCCTGGACAGTCTCGTGAGCAGTACTTC
CASSPGQSREQYF
>TRBV28|TRBD1|-|TRBJ1-4
TGTGCCAGCCTTACAGGGGGGATAGGGCAAACTGAAAAACTGTTTTTT
CASLTGGIGQTEKLFF
>TRBV7-9|-|few|TRBJ1-1
TGTGCCAGCAGCCTCTTGGAGAGTGAAGCTTTCTTT
CASSLLESEAFF
>TRBV11-3|-|-|TRBJ2-7
TGTGCCAGCAGCGGACATATCTCCTACGAGCAGTACTTC
CASSGHISYEQYF
>TRBV4-3|TRBD2|once|TRBJ2-1
TGCGCCAGCAGCCAAGCGGGAGGGGGGGCCTACAATGAGCAGTTCTTC
CASSQAGGGAYNEQFF
>TRBV5-4|TRBD2|-|TRBJ2-7
TGTGCCAGCAGCACGACTAGCGGGAGGGCGTCGGGCGAGCAGTACTTC
CASSTTSGRASGEQYF
>TRBV11-1|-|-|TRBJ2-1
TGTGCCAGCAGCCCGCGACAGACATACAATGAGCAGTTCTTC
CASSPRQTYNEQFF
>TRBV30|TRBD2|-|TRBJ2-1
TGTGCCTGGAGTGCTAGCGGGAGGGGCTCCTACAATGAGCAGTTCTTC
CAWSASGRGSYNEQFF
>TRBV28|TRBD2|-|TRBJ2-5
TGTGCCAGCAGTTTAATGGTAGCGGGAGCTAAAGAGACCCAGTACTTC
CASSLMVAGAKETQYF
>TRBV7-9|-|-|TRBJ2-3
TGTGCCAGCAGCTCCTACCTGGGGCAGGGGAAGGCAGATACGCAGTATTTT
CASSSYLGQGKADTQYF
>TRBV7-2|-|-|TRBJ2-5
TGTGCCAGCAGCCCCCCCCCTTATGAAGAGACCCAGTACTTC
CASSPPPYEETQYF
>TRBV7-2|TRBD2|-|TRBJ2-4
TGTGCCAGCAGATTAAGCGGGGCGGGGAGTCGCATTCAGTACTTC
CASRLSGAGSRIQYF
>TRBV2|-|-|TRBJ2-3
TGTGCCAGCAGTGGGCTGATTAGCACAGATACGCAGTATTTT
CASSGLISTDTQYF
>TRBV28|-|-|TRBJ2-3
TGTGCCAGCAGTCTTAGCAACTCAGATACGCAGTATTTT
CASSLSNSDTQYF
>TRBV7-6|-|-|TRBJ2-7
TGTGCCAGCAGCTTAGTGGGGACAAACTACGAGCAGTACTTC
CASSLVGTNYEQYF
>TRBV15|TRBD2|-|TRBJ2-7
TGTGCCACCAGCACAGCCGGGACTAGGGGCCAGCGCGAGCAGTACTTC
CATSTAGTRGQREQYF
>TRBV19|TRBD2|once|TRBJ2-5
TGTGCCAGTAGTCCCGGGGGGGGAGAGACCCAGTACTTC
CASSPGGGETQYF
>TRBV13|TRBD2|-|TRBJ2-3
TGTGCCAGCAGCGACGTGGCGGGAGGACCGACTAGCACAGATACGCAGTATTTT
CASSDVAGGPTSTDTQYF